The text below deals with one TCR beta chain. The record originates from a study of blood T cell repertoires in COVID-19. Study details: T cells, B-cell-depleted T cells, or PBMCs supplied cDNA or gDNA.

The table came from immunoSEQ multiplex PCR; TCRdb's copy has only in-frame clones and leaves some out. The sample holds roughly 70,000 clones; approximately 90% are singletons and the top ten take roughly 2.5%. Germline V CDR1 and CDR2: WSHSY, SAAADI. Between the trimmed V and J ends, which lost 2 bases and 6 bases, there was a span of 8 bases. The CDR3 covers 13 residues. Sequencing used peripheral blood. The rearrangement links TRBV10-2 to TRBJ2-1; D may be TRBD1 (5 bases). The sequence was collected from a man between 65 and 79 years old with active or convalescent COVID-19. CDR3 loop: CASSEPQGNEQFF. As DNA, the CDR3 is TGCGCCAGCAGTGAGCCTCAGGGCAATGAGCAGTTCTTC.